The source of this T cell receptor beta chain is a study of neurological immune-mediated disorders. Overall study results and limits: No expanded-clone CDR3 amino acid sequence recurred across subjects, suggesting private TCR-beta repertoires.

Trimming pared 6 bases from V and 2 bases from J, leaving 21 bases between. The CDR3 spans 16 residues. CDR1 DFQATT and CDR2 SNEGSKA come from the germline V gene (reference sequence). The unsorted libraries were produced from 2 million PBMCs held at -80 C. TCRdb ran MiXCR on the 5' RACE reads and lists one entry per CDR3 protein. The table records approximately 31,000 distinct CDR3 sequences, over 4% of them present only once. This clonotype occurred many times. No antigen is known for it. The chain combines TRBV20-1 with TRBJ2-3; tentative D call: TRBD1 (5 bases). Sequencing was done on a sample of PBMCs. This TCR came from a man younger than 35 in good health. CDR3 in amino acids: CSAMGLTQTPTDTQYF. As DNA, the CDR3 is TGCAGTGCCATGGGGCTAACACAGACCCCCACAGATACGCAGTATTTT.